This TCR beta chain was captured by sequencing in a study of shared clonotypes between healthy human individuals. Data came from immunoSEQ multiplex PCR; TCRdb stores just in-frame clones and leaves some out. The top ten hold 1.1% of the sample, which has over 2 million clones, about 95% seen once. Regarding this clone: This sample also contains other DNA sequences that code for the same CDR3.

The naive CD8 fraction comprised CD45RO-negative cells positively selected for CCR7 and excluded terminally differentiated effector memory CD45RA+ cells. The CDR3 runs 14 residues. V lost 2 bases and J lost 3; bases outside the gene matches: 4. Germline V gene data show CDR1 as MNHEY and CDR2 as SMNVEV (reference sequence). The specimen was naive CD8+ T cells sorted from blood. This receptor was obtained from a man aged 18 to 29 in good health. The chain has TRBV27 and TRBJ2-7; 7 nucleotides match TRBD1. The CDR3 nucleotides read TGTGCCAGCAGTTTAGGACAGGCGAGCTACGAGCAGTACTTC. Its protein product is CASSLGQASYEQYF.